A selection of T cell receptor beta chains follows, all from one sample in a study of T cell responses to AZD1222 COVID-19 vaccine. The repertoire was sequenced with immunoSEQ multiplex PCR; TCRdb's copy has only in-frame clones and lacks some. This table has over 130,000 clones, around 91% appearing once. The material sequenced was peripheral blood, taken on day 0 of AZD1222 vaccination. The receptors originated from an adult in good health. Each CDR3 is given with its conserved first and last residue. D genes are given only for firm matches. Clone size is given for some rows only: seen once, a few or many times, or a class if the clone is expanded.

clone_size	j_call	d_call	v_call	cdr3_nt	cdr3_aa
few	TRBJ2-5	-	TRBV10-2	TGCGCCAGCAGAAGTAGCCGGGAGACCCAGTACTTC	CASRSSRETQYF
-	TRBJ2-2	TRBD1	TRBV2	TGTGCCAGCACCCCGGGACAGGGTAACAGGGACACCGGGGAGCTGTTTTTT	CASTPGQGNRDTGELFF
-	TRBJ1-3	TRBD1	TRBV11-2	TGTGCCAGCAGCTTCTCCTTCCGGGACAGGGGTGGAAACACCATATATTTT	CASSFSFRDRGGNTIYF
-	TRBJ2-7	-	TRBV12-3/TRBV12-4	TGTGCCAGCAGTTTTAGGGGGGCCTACGAGCAGTACTTC	CASSFRGAYEQYF
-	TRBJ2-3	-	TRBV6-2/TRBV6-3	TGTGCCAGCAGTTTGGGGTGGGTAGATACGCAGTATTTT	CASSLGWVDTQYF
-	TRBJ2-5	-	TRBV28	TGTGCCAGCAGTTCCGGGGGGCGCGAGGAGACCCAGTACTTC	CASSSGGREETQYF
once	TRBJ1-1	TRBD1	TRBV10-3	TGTGCCATCGGGGGACAGGGTGGGACTGAAGCTTTCTTT	CAIGGQGGTEAFF
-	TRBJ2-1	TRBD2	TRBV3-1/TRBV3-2	TGTGCCAGCAGCCAAGGGACTAGCGTGCGCAATGAGCAGTTCTTC	CASSQGTSVRNEQFF
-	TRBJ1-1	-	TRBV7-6	TGTGCCAGCACATCTCGGGCGGCTTGGAACACTGAAGCTTTCTTT	CASTSRAAWNTEAFF
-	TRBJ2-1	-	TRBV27	TGTGCCAGCAGTGATTCGACAGGCCGACGCTACAATGAGCAGTTCTTC	CASSDSTGRRYNEQFF
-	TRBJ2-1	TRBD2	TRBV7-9	TGTGCCAGCAGCCCTTCTCGACTAGCGCTCGATGAGCAGTTCTTC	CASSPSRLALDEQFF
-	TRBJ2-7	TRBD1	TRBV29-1	TGCAGCGTTGAAGATTACGACAGGGGGGCCTTCGAGCAGTACTTC	CSVEDYDRGAFEQYF
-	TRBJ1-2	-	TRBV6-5	TGTGCCAGCAGTTACTCTGCGGGGGCGAACTATGGCTACACCTTC	CASSYSAGANYGYTF
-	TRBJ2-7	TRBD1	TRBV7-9	TGTGCCAGCAGCTTAAAGGCGGGACAGGGGGTCTACGAGCAGTACTTC	CASSLKAGQGVYEQYF
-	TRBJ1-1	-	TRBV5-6	TGTGCCAGCAGCTTCTCAGGGATTAAGGCTGAAGCTTTCTTT	CASSFSGIKAEAFF
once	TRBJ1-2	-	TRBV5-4	TGTGCCAGCAGAGAGCAGGCAGGGGGCTACACCTTC	CASREQAGGYTF
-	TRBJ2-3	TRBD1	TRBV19	TGTGCCAGTAGTTCCTGGGACAGGGGCACAGATACGCAGTATTTT	CASSSWDRGTDTQYF
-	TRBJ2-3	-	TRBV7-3	TGTGCCAGCAGCTTAACGGGAATAACAACAGATACGCAGTATTTT	CASSLTGITTDTQYF
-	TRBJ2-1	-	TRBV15	TGTGCCACCAGCAGAGGCCCGGAGGGGGCGGGGTCCCCCAATGAGCAGTTCTTC	CATSRGPEGAGSPNEQFF
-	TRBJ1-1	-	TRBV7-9	TGTGCCAGCAGCCTATCCGGCCTGGGAAACACTGAAGCTTTCTTT	CASSLSGLGNTEAFF
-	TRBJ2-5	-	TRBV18	TGTGCCAGCTCACCGCAAGAGACCCAGTACTTC	CASSPQETQYF
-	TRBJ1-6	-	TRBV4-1	TGCGCCAGCAGCCAAGTGGCGGGCCGGGGCCGTAATTCACCCCTCCACTTT	CASSQVAGRGRNSPLHF
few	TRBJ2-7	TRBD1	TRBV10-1	TGCGCCAGCGGAACAGGGGGTCGGAACGAGCAGTACTTC	CASGTGGRNEQYF
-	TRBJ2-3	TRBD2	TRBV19	TGTGCCAGTAGTCAATTAGCGGGACCTAGCACAGATACGCAGTATTTT	CASSQLAGPSTDTQYF
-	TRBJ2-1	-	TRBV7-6	TGTGCCAGCAGCCAGGGGCTACCTAAGTTGGGTGAGCAGTTCTTC	CASSQGLPKLGEQFF
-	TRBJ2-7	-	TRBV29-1	TGCAGCGTACGGGACCTAGCCTACGAGCAGTACTTC	CSVRDLAYEQYF
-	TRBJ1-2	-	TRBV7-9	TGTGCCAGCAGCTTAGTGTCGGGAGGGGACTATGGCTACACCTTC	CASSLVSGGDYGYTF
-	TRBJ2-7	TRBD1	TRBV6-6	TGTGCCAGCCGACCAGGGACAGGGGGAATTTCCTACGAGCAGTACTTC	CASRPGTGGISYEQYF
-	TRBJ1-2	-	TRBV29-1	TGCAGCGCCAACTTCTTGGGGACCAACTATGGCTACACCTTC	CSANFLGTNYGYTF
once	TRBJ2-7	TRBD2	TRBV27	TGTGCCAGCAGTTTACGTGGACTAGCCGCGAGCGGCTACGAGCAGTACTTC	CASSLRGLAASGYEQYF
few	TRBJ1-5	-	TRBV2	TGTGCCAGCACCAGGGGAGGGGGGATCAATCAGCCCCAGCATTTT	CASTRGGGINQPQHF
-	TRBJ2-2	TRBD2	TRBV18	TGTGCCAGCTCACCACCGGGACTAGCGCAGAACACCGGGGAGCTGTTTTTT	CASSPPGLAQNTGELFF
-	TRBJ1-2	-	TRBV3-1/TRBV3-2	TGTGCCAGCAGTCCTCAAACTAACTATGGCTACACCTTC	CASSPQTNYGYTF
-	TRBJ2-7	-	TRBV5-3	TGTGCCAGAAGCGGACTCCGGGACCAATCCTACGAGCAGTACTTC	CARSGLRDQSYEQYF
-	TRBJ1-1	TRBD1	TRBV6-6	TGTGCCAGCAGTTACCCTGCGGACAGGGAGACTGAAGCTTTCTTT	CASSYPADRETEAFF
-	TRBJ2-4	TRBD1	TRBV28	TGTGCCAGCAGTTTTGGCGCAGGGGGCCCGGGGCACATTCAGTACTTC	CASSFGAGGPGHIQYF
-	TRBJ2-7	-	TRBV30	TGTGCCTGGGGCAAGGGACAGGTAGCGGGTGAGCAGTACTTC	CAWGKGQVAGEQYF
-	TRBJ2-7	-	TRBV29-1	TGCAGCGTTGCAAAGACAGTCCACGAGCAGTACTTC	CSVAKTVHEQYF
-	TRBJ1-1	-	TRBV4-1	TGCGCCAGCAGCCATCCAACAGGAAATTATGAAGCTTTCTTT	CASSHPTGNYEAFF
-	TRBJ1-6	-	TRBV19	TGTGCCAGTAGAACCCTGGGGAGCTCCTATAATTCACCCCTCCACTTT	CASRTLGSSYNSPLHF
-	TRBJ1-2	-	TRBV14	TGTGCCAGCAGCCAAGATTTGGATCCATCCCGAGTTGGCTATGGCTACACCTTC	CASSQDLDPSRVGYGYTF